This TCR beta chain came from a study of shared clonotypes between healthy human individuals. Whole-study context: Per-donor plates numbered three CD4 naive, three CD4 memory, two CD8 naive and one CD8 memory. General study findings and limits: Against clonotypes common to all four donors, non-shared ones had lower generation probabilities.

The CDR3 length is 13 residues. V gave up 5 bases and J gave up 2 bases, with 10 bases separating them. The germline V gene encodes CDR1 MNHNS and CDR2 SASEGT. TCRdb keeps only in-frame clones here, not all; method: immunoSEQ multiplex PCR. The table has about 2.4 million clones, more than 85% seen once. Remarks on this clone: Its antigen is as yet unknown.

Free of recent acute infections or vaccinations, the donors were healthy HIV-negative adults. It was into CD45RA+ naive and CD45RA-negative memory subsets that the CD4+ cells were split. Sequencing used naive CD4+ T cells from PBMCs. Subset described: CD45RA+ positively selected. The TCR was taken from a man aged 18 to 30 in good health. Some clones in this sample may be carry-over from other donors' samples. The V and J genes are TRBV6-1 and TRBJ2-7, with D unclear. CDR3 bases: TGTGCCAGCAGTATGGACCGCCCCTACGAGCAGTACTTC. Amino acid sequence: CASSMDRPYEQYF.